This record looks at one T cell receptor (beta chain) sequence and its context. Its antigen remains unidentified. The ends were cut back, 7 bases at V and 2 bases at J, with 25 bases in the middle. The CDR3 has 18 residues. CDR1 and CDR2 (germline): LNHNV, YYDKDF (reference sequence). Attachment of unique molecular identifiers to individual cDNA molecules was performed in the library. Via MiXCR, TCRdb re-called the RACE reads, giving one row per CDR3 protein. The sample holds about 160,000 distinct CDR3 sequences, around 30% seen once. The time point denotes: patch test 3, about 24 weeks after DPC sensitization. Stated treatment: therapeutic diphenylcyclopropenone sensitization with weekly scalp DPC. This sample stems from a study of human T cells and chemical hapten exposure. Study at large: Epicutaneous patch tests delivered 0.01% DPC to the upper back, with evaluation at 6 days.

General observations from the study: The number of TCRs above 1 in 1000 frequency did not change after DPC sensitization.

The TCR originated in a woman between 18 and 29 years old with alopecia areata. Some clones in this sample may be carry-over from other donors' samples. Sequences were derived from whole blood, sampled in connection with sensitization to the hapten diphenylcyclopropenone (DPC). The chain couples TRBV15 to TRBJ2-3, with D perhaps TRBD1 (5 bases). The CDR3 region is CATISKLGRTLYTDTQYF. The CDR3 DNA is TGTGCCACCATCTCAAAATTGGGGCGGACCTTGTACACAGATACGCAGTATTTT.